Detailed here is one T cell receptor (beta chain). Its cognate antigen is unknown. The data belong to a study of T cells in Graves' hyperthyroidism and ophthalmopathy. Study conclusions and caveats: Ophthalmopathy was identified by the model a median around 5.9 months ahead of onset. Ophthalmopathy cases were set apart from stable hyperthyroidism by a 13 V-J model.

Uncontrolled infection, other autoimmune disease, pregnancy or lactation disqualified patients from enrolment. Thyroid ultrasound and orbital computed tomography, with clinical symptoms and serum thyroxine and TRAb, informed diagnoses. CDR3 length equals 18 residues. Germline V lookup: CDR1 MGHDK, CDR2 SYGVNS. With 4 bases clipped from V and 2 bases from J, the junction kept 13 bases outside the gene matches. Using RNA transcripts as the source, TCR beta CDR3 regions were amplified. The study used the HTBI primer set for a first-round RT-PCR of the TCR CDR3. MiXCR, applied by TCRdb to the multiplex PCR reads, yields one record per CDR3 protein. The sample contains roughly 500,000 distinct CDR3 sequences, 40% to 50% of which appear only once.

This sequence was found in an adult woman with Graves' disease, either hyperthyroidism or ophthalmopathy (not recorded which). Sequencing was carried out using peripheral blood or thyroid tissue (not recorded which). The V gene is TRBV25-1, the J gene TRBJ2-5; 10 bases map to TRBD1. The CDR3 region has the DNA TGTGCCAGCAGTGCGATGACAGGGGGCGGTGGGGGACAAGAGACCCAGTACTTC. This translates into CASSAMTGGGGGQETQYF.